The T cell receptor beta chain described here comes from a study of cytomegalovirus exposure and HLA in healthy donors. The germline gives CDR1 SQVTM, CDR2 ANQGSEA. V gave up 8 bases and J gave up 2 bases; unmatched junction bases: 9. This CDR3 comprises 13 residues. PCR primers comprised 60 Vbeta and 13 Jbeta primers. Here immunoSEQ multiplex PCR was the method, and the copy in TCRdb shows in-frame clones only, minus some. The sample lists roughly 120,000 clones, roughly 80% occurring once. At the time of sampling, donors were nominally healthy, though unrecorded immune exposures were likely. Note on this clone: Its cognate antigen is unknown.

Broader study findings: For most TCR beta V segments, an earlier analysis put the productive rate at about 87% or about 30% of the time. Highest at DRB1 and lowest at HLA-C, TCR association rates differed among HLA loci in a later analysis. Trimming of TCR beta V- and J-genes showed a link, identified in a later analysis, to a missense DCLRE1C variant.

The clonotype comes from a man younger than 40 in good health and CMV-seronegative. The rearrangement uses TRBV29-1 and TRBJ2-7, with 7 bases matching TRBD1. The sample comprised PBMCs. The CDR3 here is CSPPRGRTYEQYF. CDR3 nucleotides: TGCAGCCCCCCAAGGGGGCGAACCTACGAGCAGTACTTC.